This is a list of T cell receptor beta chains from one sample in a study of cytomegalovirus exposure and HLA in healthy donors. Profiling relied on immunoSEQ multiplex PCR, and the TCRdb table lists in-frame clones only, not all of them. The data contain approximately 120,000 clones, around 68% of them singletons. The specimen was PBMCs. Every receptor here comes from a man aged 35-49 years in good health and CMV-seropositive. CDR3s include the opening cysteine and the closing phenylalanine or tryptophan. D genes are given only for firm matches. Only some rows state a clone size, as once, few, many or a class for expanded clones.

>TRBV15|TRBJ2-1|NA|NA
TGTGCCACCCAGGGTCCCTCCTACAATGAGCAGTTCTTC
CATQGPSYNEQFF
>TRBV11-3|TRBJ2-1|NA|TRBD2
TGTGCCAGCAGCTTAGGGCGGCGGGGGATCTCCTACAATGAGCAGTTCTTC
CASSLGRRGISYNEQFF
>TRBV6-5|TRBJ2-1|NA|TRBD2
TGTGCCAGCAGTTTACTAGCGGGAGGGTACAATGAGCAGTTCTTC
CASSLLAGGYNEQFF
>TRBV5-6|TRBJ2-2|NA|TRBD2
TGTGCCAGCAGCTTGGGGGCGGGAGGGCCCCGGGAGCTGTTTTTT
CASSLGAGGPRELFF
>TRBV2|TRBJ2-7|once|TRBD1
TGTGCCAGCACCTACGGGACAGGGACCTACGAGCAGTACTTC
CASTYGTGTYEQYF
>TRBV7-6|TRBJ2-1|NA|TRBD2
TGTGCCAGCAGCTTCTTCGGGGGGGCTAGAGATGAGCAGTTCTTC
CASSFFGGARDEQFF
>TRBV29-1|TRBJ2-5|NA|TRBD1
TGCAGCGTACAGGGGTCCCAAGAGACCCAGTACTTC
CSVQGSQETQYF
>TRBV4-2|TRBJ2-7|NA|TRBD1
TGTGCCAGCAGCTCCGGAAGGGGGCTGTACGAGCAGTACTTC
CASSSGRGLYEQYF
>TRBV27|TRBJ2-7|NA|TRBD2
TGTGCCAGCAAAAGACTAGCGGGAACTTACGAGCAGTACTTC
CASKRLAGTYEQYF
>TRBV5-5|TRBJ2-3|few|NA
TGTGCCAGCAGCTACATAGATACGCAGTATTTT
CASSYIDTQYF
>TRBV5-4|TRBJ1-5|NA|NA
TGTGCCAGCAGCCCACCAGCAGGGGGCAATCAGCCCCAGCATTTT
CASSPPAGGNQPQHF
>TRBV7-8|TRBJ2-7|NA|NA
TGTGCCAGCAGCCCCCCGAGCGGGTTATACTCCTACGAGCAGTACTTC
CASSPPSGLYSYEQYF
>TRBV28|TRBJ2-1|NA|NA
TGTGCCAGCAGTTTTGAACAGGGAATTTACAATGAGCAGTTCTTC
CASSFEQGIYNEQFF
>TRBV7-3|TRBJ2-1|NA|NA
TGTGCCAGCAGCTTAAAACGAGGTAGTATCAATGAGCAGTTCTTC
CASSLKRGSINEQFF
>TRBV11-1|TRBJ1-2|NA|NA
TGTGCCAGCAGCTGGGAGCGGGGGGACTATGGCTACACCTTC
CASSWERGDYGYTF
>TRBV19|TRBJ1-4|NA|NA
TGTGCCAGTAGTATCAGGGGCGGAGGAACTAATGAAAAACTGTTTTTT
CASSIRGGGTNEKLFF
>TRBV9|TRBJ2-1|once|TRBD2
TGTGCCAGCAGCTTAGCGGGGACTAACTACAATGAGCAGTTCTTC
CASSLAGTNYNEQFF
>TRBV9|TRBJ2-6|NA|NA
TGTGCCAGCAGCGTAGGCAGTTCCGGGGCCAACGTCCTGACTTTC
CASSVGSSGANVLTF
>TRBV9|TRBJ2-3|NA|TRBD1
TGTGCCAGCAGCGTAGGGGACAGCACTGGCACAGATACGCAGTATTTT
CASSVGDSTGTDTQYF
>TRBV5-6|TRBJ2-3|NA|TRBD2
TGTGCCAGCAGGGCGGGACTAGCGGGATACACAGATACGCAGTATTTT
CASRAGLAGYTDTQYF
>TRBV18|TRBJ2-1|NA|TRBD2
TGTGCCAGCTCACCACCTAGCGGGGGTTACAATGAGCAGTTCTTC
CASSPPSGGYNEQFF
>TRBV5-4|TRBJ2-1|NA|TRBD1
TGTGCCAGCAGCCTGCCGGGCAGGGGGTCCAATGAGCAGTTCTTC
CASSLPGRGSNEQFF
>TRBV19|TRBJ1-2|NA|NA
TGTGCCAGTAGTAGAACAGGGAGTAACTATGGCTACACCTTC
CASSRTGSNYGYTF
>TRBV6-5|TRBJ2-5|NA|NA
TGTGCCAGCAGTGGTAGAGACAACCACCAAGAGACCCAGTACTTC
CASSGRDNHQETQYF
>TRBV18|TRBJ2-5|NA|NA
TGTGCCAGCTCACGGACAGTCCAAGAGACCCAGTACTTC
CASSRTVQETQYF
>TRBV4-1|TRBJ1-1|NA|NA
TGCGCCAGCAGCCAAGTAGTGCAAACAGGGTACGTTGAAGCTTTCTTT
CASSQVVQTGYVEAFF
>TRBV27|TRBJ2-7|NA|NA
TGTGCCAGCAGTTTAAGGGGTTGGCAGTACTTC
CASSLRGWQYF
>TRBV30|TRBJ2-7|once|TRBD1
TGTGCCTGCTCCGGGACAGGGGAGGACGAGCAGTACTTC
CACSGTGEDEQYF
>TRBV15|TRBJ2-7|NA|TRBD1
TGTGCCACCAGCAGAGATCCGGGACAGTTCTACGAGCAGTACTTC
CATSRDPGQFYEQYF
>TRBV30|TRBJ2-7|few|TRBD1
TGTGCAACCGGGACAGGGGGCTACGAGCAGTACTTC
CATGTGGYEQYF
>TRBV27|TRBJ1-2|NA|TRBD1
TGTGCCAGCAGTCAGACAGGGAGTGGCTACACCTTC
CASSQTGSGYTF
>TRBV27|TRBJ2-5|NA|TRBD1
TGTGCCAGCAGTCGACAGGGGGGGATCAAAGAGACCCAGTACTTC
CASSRQGGIKETQYF
>TRBV7-2|TRBJ2-3|once|NA
TGTGCCAGCAGCCCACGGACAGAGAGGGATACGCAGTATTTT
CASSPRTERDTQYF
>TRBV7-2|TRBJ2-1|NA|NA
TGTGCCAGCAGCTCGAGACAGGGAGGAGTGGATGAGCAGTTCTTC
CASSSRQGGVDEQFF
>TRBV6-6|TRBJ2-3|few|TRBD1
TGTGCCAGCAGTCCAGGGACAGGGGTGGATACGCAGTATTTT
CASSPGTGVDTQYF
>TRBV11-2|TRBJ1-1|NA|NA
TGTGCCAGCAGCTTAGAAGGGAGCATCACTGAAGCTTTCTTT
CASSLEGSITEAFF
>TRBV5-1|TRBJ2-1|NA|TRBD2
TGCGCCAGCAGCTTGGGGCTAGCGGGAGGTCGCAATGAGCAGTTCTTC
CASSLGLAGGRNEQFF
>TRBV5-4|TRBJ2-3|NA|TRBD2
TGTGCCAGCAGCTTCTCGGGGGGGCGAGGGTTGGATACGCAGTATTTT
CASSFSGGRGLDTQYF
>TRBV4-2|TRBJ2-2|NA|NA
TGTGCCAGCAGCCAAGGGACGGGGTCCACCGGGGAGCTGTTTTTT
CASSQGTGSTGELFF